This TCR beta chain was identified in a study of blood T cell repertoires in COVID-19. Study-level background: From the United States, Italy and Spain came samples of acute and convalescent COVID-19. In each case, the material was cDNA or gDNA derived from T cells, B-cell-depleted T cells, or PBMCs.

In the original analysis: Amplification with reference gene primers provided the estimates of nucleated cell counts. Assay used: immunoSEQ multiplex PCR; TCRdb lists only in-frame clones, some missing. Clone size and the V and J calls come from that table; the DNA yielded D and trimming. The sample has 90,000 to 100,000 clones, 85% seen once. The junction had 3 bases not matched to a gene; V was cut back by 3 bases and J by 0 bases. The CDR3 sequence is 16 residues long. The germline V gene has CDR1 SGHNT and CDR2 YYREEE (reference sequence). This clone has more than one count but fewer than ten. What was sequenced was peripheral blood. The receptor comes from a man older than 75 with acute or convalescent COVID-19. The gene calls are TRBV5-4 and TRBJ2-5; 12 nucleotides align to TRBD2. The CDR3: CASSSGLAGHQETQYF. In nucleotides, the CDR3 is TGTGCCAGCAGCTCCGGACTAGCGGGGCACCAAGAGACCCAGTACTTC.